These 18 T cell receptor beta chains were all obtained from the same sample, sequenced in a study of identical twins. TCRdb fed the 5' RACE reads into MiXCR, producing one record per CDR3 protein. The repertoire has a few hundred thousand distinct CDR3 sequences, less than 20% of them found once; the top ten carry 9% to 15%. Specimen: naive T cells sorted from blood. These receptors all come from a man in his fifties in good health.

This clonotype was seen only a few times. This sequence joins TRBV3-1 and TRBJ2-7, with a tentative D call TRBD1 (6 bases). This CDR3 has 15 amino acids. V lost 4 bases to trimming and J lost 5 bases, with 18 bases between them. From germline, CDR1 is LGHDT and CDR2 YNNKEL (reference sequence). CDR3 DNA: TGTGCCAGCAGCCCTACAGGGTTCGAAGCTCACGAGCAGTACTTC. Amino acid sequence: CASSPTGFEAHEQYF.

In its sample, this clonotype was seen many times. The V and J genes are TRBV12-3 or TRBV12-4 and TRBJ2-1; D is undetermined. V was cut by 2 bases and J by 8 bases, with 16 bases left in between. The CDR3 spans 15 residues. The CDR3 DNA follows: TGTGCCAGCAGTTTATCCGGTTGGAATCGCGATGAGCAGTTCTTC. Encoded protein: CASSLSGWNRDEQFF.

This clonotype was seen many times. The V gene is TRBV28, the J gene TRBJ2-7; no clear D. The CDR3 loop spans 12 amino acids. Trimming took 5 bases from V and 7 from J, leaving 12 bases between them. Looked up from germline, CDR1 is MDHEN and CDR2 is SYDVKM. The CDR3 loop is CASSPDAREQYF. The CDR3 region has the DNA TGTGCCAGCAGTCCCGATGCGCGGGAGCAGTACTTC.

There are a few counts of this clonotype. The rearrangement links TRBV6-4 to TRBJ2-1; 8 bases agree with TRBD2. With V trimmed by 4 bases and J by 9 bases, 8 bases remained unmatched. This CDR3 has 14 residues. The V gene's germline CDR1 is MRHNA and CDR2 SNTAGT. The CDR3 coding sequence is TGTGCCAGCAGTGCAGCGGGAGTATTTAGTGAGCAGTTCTTC. Encoded protein: CASSAAGVFSEQFF.

This clonotype was seen ten or more times. The chain is built from TRBV6-5 and TRBJ2-5; 7 bases agree with TRBD2. CDR1 is MNHEY and CDR2 is SVGAGI in the germline V gene. The CDR3 is 14 amino acids. The trim removed 2 bases at V and 5 bases at J, leaving 5 bases unmatched. CDR3 sequence: CASSYGEGRETQYF. CDR3 DNA sequence: TGTGCCAGCAGTTACGGGGAGGGAAGGGAGACCCAGTACTTC.

This clonotype has just a few counts. This chain uses TRBV4-3 with TRBJ1-3, with D uncertain. The CDR3 extends over 15 amino acids. Trimming shortened V by 0 bases and J by 1 base, and 7 bases separated the two germline ends. Germline V CDR1 and CDR2: LGHNA, YSLEER. CDR3 loop: CASSQDIVSGNTIYF. The CDR3 DNA follows: TGCGCCAGCAGCCAAGATATAGTTTCTGGAAACACCATATATTTT.

The V call is TRBV4-3, the J call TRBJ2-2; TRBD2 is a possible D gene (6 bases). Trimming stripped 0 bases from V and 7 bases from J, with 18 bases between. Germline assignment: CDR1 LGHNA and CDR2 YSLEER. This CDR3 has 17 residues. The CDR3 sequence: CASSQEGGSVARGELFF. DNA for the CDR3: TGCGCCAGCAGCCAAGAAGGAGGGTCGGTGGCCCGCGGGGAGCTGTTTTTT.

Many counts were recorded for this clonotype. The chain's CDR3 is CAISDSGLLADTQYF. The CDR3 DNA follows: TGTGCCATCAGTGATAGCGGGCTTCTGGCAGATACGCAGTATTTT. This chain links TRBV10-3 with TRBJ2-3; 7 bases are shared with TRBD2. V gave up 3 bases and J gave up 4 bases; unmatched junction bases: 7. This CDR3 comprises 15 residues. Germline values: CDR1 ENHRY, CDR2 SYGVKD.

The chain recombines TRBV5-6 with TRBJ2-7; TRBD2 might be the D (5 bases). This CDR3 contains 15 residues. V lost 7 bases and J lost 1, with 18 bases in between. Germline lookup yields CDR1 SGHDT and CDR2 YYEEEE. CDR3 nucleotides: TGTGCCAGCGATTCTGGACTCCTCGGGTCCTACGAGCAGTACTTC. This encodes CASDSGLLGSYEQYF.

The sample holds many counts of this clonotype. The rearrangement joins TRBV10-3 to TRBJ2-1; tentatively, D is TRBD2 (5 bases). The V end lost 2 bases, the J end lost 7 bases, and 9 bases lay between the germline ends. In germline, CDR1 is ENHRY, CDR2 SYGVKD. The CDR3 is 13 residues long. CDR3 amino acids: CAISEGLPNEQFF. The CDR3, as DNA: TGTGCCATCAGTGAGGGACTCCCGAATGAGCAGTTCTTC.

The chain combines TRBV7-9 with TRBJ2-2, with 7 bases aligning to TRBD1. The CDR3 has 16 residues. Germline V gene lookup returns CDR1 SEHNR and CDR2 FQNEAQ (reference sequence). With 7 bases clipped from V and 0 bases from J, the junction kept 8 bases outside the gene matches. The CDR3 DNA is TGTGCCAGCACCAGACAGGGCCCCGCGAACACCGGGGAGCTGTTTTTT. As protein: CASTRQGPANTGELFF.

The sample holds many counts of this clonotype. The chain couples TRBV28 to TRBJ2-1; D call uncertain. Trimming took 6 bases from V and 0 from J, leaving 12 bases between them. Germline lookup yields CDR1 MDHEN and CDR2 SYDVKM. This CDR3 is 15 amino acids long. The CDR3 spells CASSRLDFSYNEQFF. CDR3 nucleotide sequence: TGTGCCAGCAGCCGGCTAGACTTCTCCTACAATGAGCAGTTCTTC. Based on the CDR3 plus reference TRBV28 and TRBJ2-1, the full variable domain is DVKVTQSSRYLVKRTGEKVFLECVQDMDHENMFWYRQDPGLGLRLIYFSYDVKMKEKGDIPEGYSVSREKKERFSLILESASTNQTSMYLCASSRLDFSYNEQFFGPGTRLTVL.

V is TRBV12-3 or TRBV12-4 and J is TRBJ2-7; possibly TRBD1 for D (6 bases). V was pared by 4 bases and J by 7 bases, with 17 bases between. This CDR3 is built from 14 residues. CDR3 in amino acids: CASSSPGTPFEQYF. In DNA form, the CDR3 reads TGTGCCAGCAGTTCGCCCGGGACACCTTTTGAGCAGTACTTC.

The V gene is TRBV12-3 or TRBV12-4, the J gene TRBJ1-5; D ambiguous. Trimming cost V 3 bases and J 3 bases, with 9 bases left between them. The CDR3 runs 14 residues. The CDR3 spells CASSFEGANQPQHF. The CDR3 DNA follows: TGTGCCAGCAGTTTCGAAGGTGCCAATCAGCCCCAGCATTTT.

This clonotype occurred many times. The J gene is TRBJ2-3, the V gene TRBV11-2; 10 positions match TRBD2. From germline, CDR1 is SGHAT and CDR2 FQNNGV. After removal of 5 bases from V and 6 bases from J, the junction contained 8 bases not matched to a gene. CDR3 size: 15 residues. The CDR3 DNA is TGTGCCAGCAGCCCTTGGACTAGCGGTCGTGATACGCAGTATTTT. Its protein is CASSPWTSGRDTQYF.

The chain links TRBV10-3 to TRBJ2-5, with 9 nucleotides matching TRBD2. Germline V gene sequence: CDR1 ENHRY, CDR2 SYGVKD. V gave up 0 bases and J gave up 5 bases; unmatched junction bases: 4. The CDR3 spans 15 residues. For the CDR3, the DNA is TGTGCCATCAGTGAGTCCCAAGGACTAGCGGAGACCCAGTACTTC. Translating gives CAISESQGLAETQYF.

The V and J genes are TRBV29-1 and TRBJ2-7; 11 bases agree with TRBD2. The CDR3 is made up of 16 amino acids. J was trimmed by 4 bases and V by 4 bases; bases with no gene match: 12. Looked up from germline, CDR1 is SQVTM and CDR2 is ANQGSEA. CDR3 sequence: CSVAGTSGRNLYEQYF. The DNA of the CDR3 is TGCAGCGTTGCCGGCACTAGCGGGAGAAATTTGTACGAGCAGTACTTC.

The V gene is TRBV3-1, the J gene TRBJ2-1, with TRBD1 matching over 7 bases. The CDR3 contains 16 residues. The ends lost 0 bases at V and 4 bases at J; junction bases unmatched: 6. The germline gives CDR1 LGHDT, CDR2 YNNKEL (reference sequence). CDR3 residues: CASSQDSGQVYNEQFF. For the CDR3, the DNA is TGTGCCAGCAGCCAAGATTCAGGACAGGTATACAATGAGCAGTTCTTC.